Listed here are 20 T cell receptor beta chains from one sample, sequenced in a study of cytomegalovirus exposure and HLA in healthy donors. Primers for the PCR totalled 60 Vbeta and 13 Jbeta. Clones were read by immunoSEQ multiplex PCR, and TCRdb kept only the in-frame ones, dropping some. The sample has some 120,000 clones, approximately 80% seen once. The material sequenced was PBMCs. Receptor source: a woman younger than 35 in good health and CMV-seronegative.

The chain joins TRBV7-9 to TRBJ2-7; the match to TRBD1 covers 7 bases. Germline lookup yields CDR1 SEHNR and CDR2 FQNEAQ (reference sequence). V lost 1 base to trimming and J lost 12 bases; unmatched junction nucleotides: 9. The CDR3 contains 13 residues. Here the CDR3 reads CASSLGVGTEVYF. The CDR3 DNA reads TGTGCCAGCAGCTTAGGGGTAGGGACAGAGGTGTACTTC.

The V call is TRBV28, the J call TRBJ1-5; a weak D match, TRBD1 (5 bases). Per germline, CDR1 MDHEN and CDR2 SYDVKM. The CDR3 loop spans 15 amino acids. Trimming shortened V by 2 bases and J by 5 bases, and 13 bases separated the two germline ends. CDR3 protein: CASSLAGRVDQPQHF. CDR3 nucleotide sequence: TGTGCCAGCAGTTTAGCAGGGAGGGTAGATCAGCCCCAGCATTTT. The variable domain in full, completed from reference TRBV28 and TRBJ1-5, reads DVKVTQSSRYLVKRTGEKVFLECVQDMDHENMFWYRQDPGLGLRLIYFSYDVKMKEKGDIPEGYSVSREKKERFSLILESASTNQTSMYLCASSLAGRVDQPQHFGDGTRLSIL.

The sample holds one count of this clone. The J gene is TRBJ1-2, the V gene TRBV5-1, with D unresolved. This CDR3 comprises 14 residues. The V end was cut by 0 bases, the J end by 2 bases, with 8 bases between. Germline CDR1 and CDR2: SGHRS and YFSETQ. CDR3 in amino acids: CASSLVGRNYGYTF. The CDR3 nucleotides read TGCGCCAGCAGCTTGGTTGGCAGAAACTATGGCTACACCTTC.

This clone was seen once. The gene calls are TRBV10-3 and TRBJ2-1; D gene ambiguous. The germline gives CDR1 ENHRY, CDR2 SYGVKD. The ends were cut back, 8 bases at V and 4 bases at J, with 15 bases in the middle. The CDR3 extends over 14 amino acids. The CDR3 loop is CAISQSPRYNEQFF. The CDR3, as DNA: TGTGCCATCTCCCAGTCGCCTCGATACAATGAGCAGTTCTTC.

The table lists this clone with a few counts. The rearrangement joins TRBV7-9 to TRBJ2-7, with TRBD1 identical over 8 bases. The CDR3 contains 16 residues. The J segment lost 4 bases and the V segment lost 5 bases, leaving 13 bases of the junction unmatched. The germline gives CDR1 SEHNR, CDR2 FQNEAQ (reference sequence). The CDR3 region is CASSNRTGSISYEQYF. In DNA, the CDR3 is TGTGCCAGCAGCAACCGGACAGGGAGTATTTCTTACGAGCAGTACTTC.

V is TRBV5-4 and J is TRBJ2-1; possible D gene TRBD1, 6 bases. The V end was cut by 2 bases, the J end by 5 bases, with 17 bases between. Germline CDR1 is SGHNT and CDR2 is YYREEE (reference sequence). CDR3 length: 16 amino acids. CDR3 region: CASSLGKTGENNEQFF. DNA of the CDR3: TGTGCCAGCAGCTTAGGGAAGACAGGTGAGAACAATGAGCAGTTCTTC.

The CDR3 nucleotides read TGTGCCAGCAGCTCCGGGACACATAAGAACTATGGCTACACCTTC. Amino acid sequence: CASSSGTHKNYGYTF. This chain links TRBV7-9 with TRBJ1-2; weak D call: TRBD1 (6 bases). V shed 4 bases and J shed 2 bases, with 14 bases lying between them. Germline V CDR1 and CDR2: SEHNR, FQNEAQ (reference sequence). CDR3 length: 15 amino acids.

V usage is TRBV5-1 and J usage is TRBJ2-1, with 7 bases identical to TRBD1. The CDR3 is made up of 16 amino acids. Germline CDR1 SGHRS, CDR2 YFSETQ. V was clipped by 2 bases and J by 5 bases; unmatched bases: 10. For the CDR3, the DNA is TGCGCCAGCAGCTTCCCACAGGGGCAGGGCCACAATGAGCAGTTCTTC. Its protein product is CASSFPQGQGHNEQFF.

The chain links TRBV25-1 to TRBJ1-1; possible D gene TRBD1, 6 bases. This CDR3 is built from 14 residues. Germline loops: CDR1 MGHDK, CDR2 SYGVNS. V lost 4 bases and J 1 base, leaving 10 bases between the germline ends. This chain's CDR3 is CASSVQGWNTEAFF. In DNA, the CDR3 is TGTGCCAGCAGTGTACAGGGTTGGAACACTGAAGCTTTCTTT. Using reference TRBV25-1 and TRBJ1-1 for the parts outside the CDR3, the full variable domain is EADIYQTPRYLVIGTGKKITLECSQTMGHDKMYWYQQDPGMELHLIHYSYGVNSTEKGDLSSESTVSRIRTEHFPLTLESARPSHTSQYLCASSVQGWNTEAFFGQGTRLTVV.

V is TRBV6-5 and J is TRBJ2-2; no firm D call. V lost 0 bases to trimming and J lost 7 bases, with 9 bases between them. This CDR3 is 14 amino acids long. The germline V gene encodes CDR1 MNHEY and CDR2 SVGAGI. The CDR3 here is CASSYSTGGGELFF. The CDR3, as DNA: TGTGCCAGCAGTTACTCAACGGGTGGCGGGGAGCTGTTTTTT.

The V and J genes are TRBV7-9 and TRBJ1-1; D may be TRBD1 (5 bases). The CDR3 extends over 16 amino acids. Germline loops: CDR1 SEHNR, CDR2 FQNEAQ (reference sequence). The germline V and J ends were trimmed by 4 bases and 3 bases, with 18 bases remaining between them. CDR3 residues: CASSSRPGYKDTEAFF. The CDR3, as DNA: TGTGCCAGCAGCTCCCGCCCAGGGTATAAGGACACTGAAGCTTTCTTT.

DNA for the CDR3: TGTGCCAGCAGCTTAGCGTCTAGCGGGAGCAGGGATACGCAGTATTTT. It yields the protein CASSLASSGSRDTQYF. The V and J genes are TRBV7-9 and TRBJ2-3; 10 bases are a match to TRBD2. The V gene's germline CDR1 is SEHNR and CDR2 FQNEAQ (reference sequence). J was trimmed by 6 bases and V by 0 bases; bases with no gene match: 6. The CDR3 contains 16 residues.

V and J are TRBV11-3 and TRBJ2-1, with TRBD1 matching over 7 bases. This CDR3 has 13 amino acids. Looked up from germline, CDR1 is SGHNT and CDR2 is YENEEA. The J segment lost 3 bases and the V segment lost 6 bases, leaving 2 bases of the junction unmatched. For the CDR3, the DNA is TGTGCCAGCAGTTCAGGGGGCTACAATGAGCAGTTCTTC. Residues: CASSSGGYNEQFF.

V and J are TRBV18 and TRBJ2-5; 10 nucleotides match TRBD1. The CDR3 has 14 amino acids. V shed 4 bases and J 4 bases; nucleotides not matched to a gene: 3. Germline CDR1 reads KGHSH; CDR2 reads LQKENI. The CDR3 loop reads CASSRTGGIETQYF. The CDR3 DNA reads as TGTGCCAGCTCACGGACAGGGGGTATAGAGACCCAGTACTTC.

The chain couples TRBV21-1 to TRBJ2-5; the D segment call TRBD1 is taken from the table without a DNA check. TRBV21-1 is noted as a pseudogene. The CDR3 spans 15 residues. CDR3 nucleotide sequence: TGTGCCAGCAGCCCACCCCAGGCCTCCCAAGAGACCCAGTACTTC. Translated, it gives CASSPPQASQETQYF.

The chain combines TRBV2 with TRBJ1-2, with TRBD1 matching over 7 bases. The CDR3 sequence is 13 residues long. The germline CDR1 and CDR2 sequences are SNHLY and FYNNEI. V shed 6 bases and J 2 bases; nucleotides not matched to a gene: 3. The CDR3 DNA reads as TGTGCCAGCAGCCGACAGGGAAACTATGGCTACACCTTC. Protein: CASSRQGNYGYTF.

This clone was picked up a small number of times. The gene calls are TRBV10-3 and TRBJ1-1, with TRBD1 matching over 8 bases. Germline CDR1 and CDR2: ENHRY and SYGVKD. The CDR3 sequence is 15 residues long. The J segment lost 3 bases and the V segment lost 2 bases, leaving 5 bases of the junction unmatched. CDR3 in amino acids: CAISEGQGAYTEAFF. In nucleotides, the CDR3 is TGTGCCATCAGTGAGGGCCAGGGGGCCTACACTGAAGCTTTCTTT.

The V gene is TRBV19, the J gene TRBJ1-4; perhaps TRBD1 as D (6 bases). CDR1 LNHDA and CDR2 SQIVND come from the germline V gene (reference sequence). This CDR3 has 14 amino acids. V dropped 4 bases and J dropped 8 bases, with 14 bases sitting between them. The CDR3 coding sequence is TGTGCCAGTAGTAGACAGGACTGGCCCGAAAAACTGTTTTTT. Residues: CASSRQDWPEKLFF.

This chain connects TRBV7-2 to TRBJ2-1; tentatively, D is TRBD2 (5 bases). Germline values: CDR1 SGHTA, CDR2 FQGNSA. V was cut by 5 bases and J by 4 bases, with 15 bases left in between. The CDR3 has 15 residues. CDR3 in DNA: TGTGCCAGCAGCAAACTAAGCTCGGGATACAATGAGCAGTTCTTC. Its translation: CASSKLSSGYNEQFF.

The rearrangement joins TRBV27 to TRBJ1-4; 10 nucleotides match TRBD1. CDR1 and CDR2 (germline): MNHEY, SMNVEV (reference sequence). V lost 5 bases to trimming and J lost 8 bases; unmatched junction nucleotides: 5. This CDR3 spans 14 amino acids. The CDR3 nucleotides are TGTGCCAGCAGTCCGGGACAGGGGTTCGAAAAACTGTTTTTT. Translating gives CASSPGQGFEKLFF.